The clone carrying this T cell receptor beta chain was picked up one time. The germline V gene encodes CDR1 SNHLY and CDR2 FYNNEI. With 6 bases clipped from V and 5 bases from J, the junction kept 12 bases outside the gene matches. The CDR3 runs 15 residues. This sample is part of a study of blood T cell repertoires in COVID-19. Sequenced by immunoSEQ multiplex PCR; TCRdb stores in-frame clones only, minus some. The sample records about 240,000 clones, just under 85% being singletons. The origin of this receptor is a woman of 80 years or more with acute or convalescent COVID-19. The chain joins TRBV2 to TRBJ2-5; 7 positions agree with TRBD2. Sequenced: peripheral blood. The CDR3 region has the DNA TGTGCCAGCAGAGCTGGGAGGGGCGCGGGGGAGACCCAGTACTTC. Its protein is CASRAGRGAGETQYF.